The clone carrying this TCR beta chain was observed a few times. These data belong to a study of CD8+ T cells in alopecia areata. Study-wide context: For treated patients, severity scores reflected the percentage of scalp area affected.

Following RNA extraction, reverse transcription yielded cDNA that acted as the sequencing template. Libraries were prepared by immunoSEQ multiplex PCR; TCRdb keeps only in-frame clonotypes and omits some of them. The data contain fewer than 200,000 clones, less than 75% of them singletons. Treatment noted: oral pan-JAK inhibitor, 5-10 mg twice daily. CDR1 and CDR2 (germline): SGHVS, FNYEAQ. This CDR3 has 14 amino acids. Trimming pared 1 base from V and 0 bases from J, leaving 6 bases between. The chain has TRBV7-6 and TRBJ1-1; unclear D gene. The sample here was CD4+ T cells sorted from blood, taken between weeks 55 and 65, from a patient treated with tofacitinib. The TCR originated in a human donor with alopecia areata. The CDR3 here is CASSLENLNTEAFF. The CDR3, as DNA: TGTGCCAGCAGCTTAGAGAACCTGAACACTGAAGCTTTCTTT. Using reference TRBV7-6 and TRBJ1-1 for the parts outside the CDR3, the full variable domain is GAGVSQSPRYKVTKRGQDVALRCDPISGHVSLYWYRQALGQGPEFLTYFNYEAQQDKSGLPNDRFSAERPEGSISTLTIQRTEQRDSAMYRCASSLENLNTEAFFGQGTRLTVV.